This T cell receptor beta chain was found in a study of CD8+ T cells in alopecia areata. V dropped 0 bases and J dropped 2 bases, with 9 bases sitting between them. CDR1 and CDR2 (germline): ENHRY, SYGVKD. This CDR3 has 15 amino acids. Researchers sorted CD4+ cells into CD25+CD127- cells for 5 or 6 patients. Those with alopecia areata gave lesional scalp punch biopsies and peripheral blood. Separation by sorting yielded CD4+ and CD8+ T cells from PBMCs. Study observations and caveats: Lesional scalp, especially alopecia totalis/universalis, showed higher clonality than normal scalp.

In regard to this clone: Its cognate antigen is unknown.

Sequencing relied on a cDNA template that was reverse transcribed from extracted RNA. Only in-frame clones appear in the TCRdb table, and some are missing; sequencing was by immunoSEQ multiplex PCR. Here the sample spans 7,500 to 9,000 clones, 65% to 80% being singletons. Sequencing was carried out using CD4+ Tregs sorted from blood. The source is a human donor with alopecia areata. The chain carries TRBV10-3 and TRBJ2-3; D remains ambiguous. The CDR3 loop is CAISESKAATDTQYF. In nucleotides, the CDR3 is TGTGCCATCAGTGAGTCCAAGGCTGCCACAGATACGCAGTATTTT.